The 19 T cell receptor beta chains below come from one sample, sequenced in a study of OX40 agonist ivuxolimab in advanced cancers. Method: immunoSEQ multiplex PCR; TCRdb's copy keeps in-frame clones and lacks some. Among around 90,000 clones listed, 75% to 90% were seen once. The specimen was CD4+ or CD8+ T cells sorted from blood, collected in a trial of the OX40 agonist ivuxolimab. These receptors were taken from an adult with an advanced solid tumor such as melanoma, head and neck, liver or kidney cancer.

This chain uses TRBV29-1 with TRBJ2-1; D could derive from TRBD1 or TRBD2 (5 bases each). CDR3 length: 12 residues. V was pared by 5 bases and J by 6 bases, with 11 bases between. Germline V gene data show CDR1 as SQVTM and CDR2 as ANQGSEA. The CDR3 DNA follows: TGCAGCGTTAAGGGACCTGGCAATGAGCAGTTCTTC. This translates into CSVKGPGNEQFF.

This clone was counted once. CDR3 amino acids: CASSLTGVGYEQYF. CDR3 sequence (DNA): TGTGCCAGCAGTTTAACGGGAGTGGGCTACGAGCAGTACTTC. This chain connects TRBV28 to TRBJ2-7; maybe TRBD2 (6 bases). The ends were cut back, 2 bases at V and 3 bases at J, with 11 bases in the middle. This CDR3 is 14 amino acids long. In germline, CDR1 is MDHEN, CDR2 SYDVKM. The whole variable domain, remainder taken from reference TRBV28 and TRBJ2-7, is DVKVTQSSRYLVKRTGEKVFLECVQDMDHENMFWYRQDPGLGLRLIYFSYDVKMKEKGDIPEGYSVSREKKERFSLILESASTNQTSMYLCASSLTGVGYEQYFGPGTRLTVT.

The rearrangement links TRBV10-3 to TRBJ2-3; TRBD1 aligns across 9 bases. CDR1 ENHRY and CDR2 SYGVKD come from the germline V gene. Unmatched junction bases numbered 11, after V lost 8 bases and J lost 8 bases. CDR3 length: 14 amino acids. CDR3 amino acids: CAIHPGTGFGTQYF. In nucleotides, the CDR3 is TGTGCCATCCACCCCGGGACAGGGTTCGGTACGCAGTATTTT.

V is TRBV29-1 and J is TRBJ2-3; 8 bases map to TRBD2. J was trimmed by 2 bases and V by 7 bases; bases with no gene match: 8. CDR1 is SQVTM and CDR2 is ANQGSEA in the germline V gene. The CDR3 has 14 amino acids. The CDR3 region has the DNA TGCAGCGGGTTTAGCGGGGCGGACACAGATACGCAGTATTTT. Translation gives CSGFSGADTDTQYF.

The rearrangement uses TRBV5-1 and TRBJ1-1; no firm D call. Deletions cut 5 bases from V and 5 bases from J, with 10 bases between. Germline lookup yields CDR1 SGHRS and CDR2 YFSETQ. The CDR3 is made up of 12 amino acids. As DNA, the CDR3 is TGCGCCAGCAGACTGGAGGCGACTGAAGCTTTCTTT. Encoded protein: CASRLEATEAFF.

This CDR3 reads CASSTDRELGYTF. DNA of the CDR3: TGTGCCAGCTCTACTGACAGGGAACTTGGCTACACCTTC. The V gene is TRBV18, the J gene TRBJ1-2; 7 nucleotides align to TRBD1. CDR1 and CDR2 (germline): KGHSH, LQKENI. V was pared by 6 bases and J by 7 bases, with 8 bases of the junction left unmatched. The CDR3 totals 13 residues.

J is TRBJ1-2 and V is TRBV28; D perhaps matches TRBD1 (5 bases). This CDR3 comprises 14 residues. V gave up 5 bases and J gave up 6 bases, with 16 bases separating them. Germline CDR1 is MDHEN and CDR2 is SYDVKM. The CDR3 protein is CASSHPLTGHGYTF. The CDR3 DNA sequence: TGTGCCAGCAGTCACCCGCTAACGGGACATGGCTACACCTTC.

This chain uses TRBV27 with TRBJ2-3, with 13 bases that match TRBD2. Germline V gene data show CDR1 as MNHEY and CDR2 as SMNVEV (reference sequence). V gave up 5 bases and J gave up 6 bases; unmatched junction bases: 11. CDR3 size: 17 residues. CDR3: CASSLPGLAGDPDTQYF. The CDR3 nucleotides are TGTGCCAGCAGTCTCCCCGGACTAGCGGGAGATCCTGATACGCAGTATTTT.

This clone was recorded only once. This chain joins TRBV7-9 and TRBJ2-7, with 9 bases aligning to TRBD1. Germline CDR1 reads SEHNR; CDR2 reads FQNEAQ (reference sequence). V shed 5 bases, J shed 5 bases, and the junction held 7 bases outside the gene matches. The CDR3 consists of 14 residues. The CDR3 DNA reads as TGTGCCAGCAGCCCTCAGGGACAGGGCGACGAGCAGTACTTC. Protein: CASSPQGQGDEQYF.

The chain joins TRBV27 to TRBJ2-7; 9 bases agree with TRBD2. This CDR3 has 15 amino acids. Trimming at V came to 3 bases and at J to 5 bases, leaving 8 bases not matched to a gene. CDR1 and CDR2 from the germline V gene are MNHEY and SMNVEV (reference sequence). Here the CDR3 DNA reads TGTGCCAGCAGTTTTGGGGCGGGAGGGCAGAACGAGCAGTACTTC. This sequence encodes CASSFGAGGQNEQYF.

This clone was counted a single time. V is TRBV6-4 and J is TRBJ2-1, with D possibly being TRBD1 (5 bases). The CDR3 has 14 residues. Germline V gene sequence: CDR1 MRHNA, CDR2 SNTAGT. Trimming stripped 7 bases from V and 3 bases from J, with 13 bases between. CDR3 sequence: CASTEKGYYNEQFF. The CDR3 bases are TGTGCCAGCACCGAAAAGGGGTACTACAATGAGCAGTTCTTC.

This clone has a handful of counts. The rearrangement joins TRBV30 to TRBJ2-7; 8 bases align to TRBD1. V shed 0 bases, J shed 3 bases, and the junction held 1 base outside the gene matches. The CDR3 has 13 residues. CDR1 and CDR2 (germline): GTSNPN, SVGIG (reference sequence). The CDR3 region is CAWSVQGGYEQYF. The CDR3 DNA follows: TGTGCCTGGAGTGTACAGGGGGGCTACGAGCAGTACTTC.

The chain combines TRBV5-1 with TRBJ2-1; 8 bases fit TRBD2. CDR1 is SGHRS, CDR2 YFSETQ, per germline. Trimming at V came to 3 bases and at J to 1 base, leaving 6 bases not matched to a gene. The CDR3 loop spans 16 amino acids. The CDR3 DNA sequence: TGCGCCAGCAGCTCGGGGAGCGGGAGATCCTACAATGAGCAGTTCTTC. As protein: CASSSGSGRSYNEQFF.

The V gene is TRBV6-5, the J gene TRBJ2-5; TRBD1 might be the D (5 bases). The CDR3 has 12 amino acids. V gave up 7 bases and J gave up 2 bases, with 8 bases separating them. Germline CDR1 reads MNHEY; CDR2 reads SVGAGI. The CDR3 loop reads CASIRQQETQYF. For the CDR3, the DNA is TGTGCCAGCATCAGACAGCAAGAGACCCAGTACTTC.

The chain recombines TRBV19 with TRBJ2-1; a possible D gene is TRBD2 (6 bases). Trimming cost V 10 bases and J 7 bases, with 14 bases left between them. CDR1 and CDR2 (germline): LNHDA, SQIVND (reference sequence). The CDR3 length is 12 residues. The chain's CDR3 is CATKGLFNEQFF. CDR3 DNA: TGTGCCACTAAGGGACTGTTTAATGAGCAGTTCTTC. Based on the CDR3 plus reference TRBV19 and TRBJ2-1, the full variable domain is DGGITQSPKYLFRKEGQNVTLSCEQNLNHDAMYWYRQDPGQGLRLIYYSQIVNDFQKGDIAEGYSVSREKKESFPLTVTSAQKNPTAFYLCATKGLFNEQFFGPGTRLTVL.

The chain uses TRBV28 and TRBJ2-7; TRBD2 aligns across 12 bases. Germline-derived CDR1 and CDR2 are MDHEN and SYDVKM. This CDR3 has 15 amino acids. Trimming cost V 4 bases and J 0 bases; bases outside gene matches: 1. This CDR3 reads CASSSGLAGSYEQYF. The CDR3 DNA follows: TGTGCCAGCAGTTCGGGACTAGCGGGCTCCTACGAGCAGTACTTC.

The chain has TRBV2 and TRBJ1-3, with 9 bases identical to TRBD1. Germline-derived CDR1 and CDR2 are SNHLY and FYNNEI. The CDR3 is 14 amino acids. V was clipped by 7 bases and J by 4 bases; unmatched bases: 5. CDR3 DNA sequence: TGTGCCAGCATGCGGACAGGGGACGGAAACACCATATATTTT. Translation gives CASMRTGDGNTIYF. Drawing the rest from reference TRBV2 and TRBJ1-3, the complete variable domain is EPEVTQTPSHQVTQMGQEVILRCVPISNHLYFYWYRQILGQKVEFLVSFYNNEISEKSEIFDDQFSVERPDGSNFTLKIRSTKLEDSAMYFCASMRTGDGNTIYFGEGSWLTVV.

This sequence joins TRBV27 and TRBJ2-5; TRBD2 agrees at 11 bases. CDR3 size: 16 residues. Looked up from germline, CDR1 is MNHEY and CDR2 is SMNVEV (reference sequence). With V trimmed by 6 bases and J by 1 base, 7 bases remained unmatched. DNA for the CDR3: TGTGCCAGCAGCCCTGGGACTAGCGGACCCCAAGAGACCCAGTACTTC. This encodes CASSPGTSGPQETQYF.

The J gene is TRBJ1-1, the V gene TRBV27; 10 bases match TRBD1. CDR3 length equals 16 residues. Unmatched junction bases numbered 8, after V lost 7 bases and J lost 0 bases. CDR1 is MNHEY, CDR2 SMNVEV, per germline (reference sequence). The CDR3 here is CASKRDRGEVNTEAFF. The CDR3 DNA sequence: TGTGCCAGCAAAAGGGACAGGGGAGAAGTGAACACTGAAGCTTTCTTT.